The 8 T cell receptor beta chains below were found in one sample sequenced in a study of blood T cell repertoires in COVID-19. Assay used: immunoSEQ multiplex PCR; TCRdb lists only in-frame clones, some missing. The sample has about 250,000 clones, approximately 85% seen once. Sample: PBMCs or T cells enriched from blood (not recorded which). The source is a woman in her twenties or thirties who had recovered from COVID-19.

This chain links TRBV24-1 with TRBJ1-4; D is unclear. There are 17 residues in the CDR3. From germline, CDR1 is KGHDR and CDR2 SFDVKD. The ends were cut back, 2 bases at V and 11 bases at J, with 23 bases in the middle. The CDR3 bases are TGTGCCACCAGTGATTCAACGATATCGACGGGCGGAGGGAAACTGTTTTTT. Translation gives CATSDSTISTGGGKLFF.

This chain joins TRBV7-3 and TRBJ2-2; 16 positions agree with TRBD2. CDR1 is SGHTA, CDR2 FQGTGA, per germline. V lost 4 bases to trimming and J lost 4 bases; unmatched junction nucleotides: 3. CDR3 length: 17 residues. The CDR3 sequence: CASSSGTSGRATGELFF. In DNA, the CDR3 is TGTGCCAGCAGCTCCGGGACTAGCGGGAGGGCCACCGGGGAGCTGTTTTTT.

V and J are TRBV6-5 and TRBJ2-7, with 13 nucleotides matching TRBD2. After removal of 7 bases from V and 5 bases from J, the junction contained 8 bases not matched to a gene. Germline lookup yields CDR1 MNHEY and CDR2 SVGAGI. CDR3 length: 15 residues. CDR3 residues: CASKAGTSGVNEQYF. The CDR3 nucleotides are TGTGCCAGCAAAGCAGGGACTAGCGGGGTTAACGAGCAGTACTTC.

The genes are TRBV11-1 and TRBJ2-7; 7 bases line up with TRBD1. V shed 5 bases, J shed 6 bases, and the junction held 10 bases outside the gene matches. The CDR3 runs 14 residues. Germline values: CDR1 SGHAT, CDR2 FQDESV (reference sequence). As DNA, the CDR3 is TGTGCCAGCAGCGTCAGGGGGATTCCTTTCGAGCAGTACTTC. This gives the protein CASSVRGIPFEQYF.

This chain connects TRBV27 to TRBJ2-7, with 13 bases lining up with TRBD2. The germline V gene has CDR1 MNHEY and CDR2 SMNVEV (reference sequence). The CDR3 length is 18 residues. V shed 3 bases and J 5 bases; nucleotides not matched to a gene: 13. The CDR3 protein is CASSFRPWTSGSRHEQYF. Here the CDR3 DNA reads TGTGCCAGCAGTTTTCGCCCCTGGACTAGCGGGAGTCGGCACGAGCAGTACTTC.

The chain uses TRBV19 and TRBJ1-6; D uncertain. This CDR3 spans 16 amino acids. V was pared by 3 bases and J by 2 bases, with 11 bases between. Germline CDR1 LNHDA, CDR2 SQIVND (reference sequence). The CDR3 DNA sequence: TGTGCCAGTAGTATTGGCAGACTCACCTATAATTCACCCCTCCACTTT. Translation gives CASSIGRLTYNSPLHF. Variable domain in full (rest from reference TRBV19 and TRBJ1-6): DGGITQSPKYLFRKEGQNVTLSCEQNLNHDAMYWYRQDPGQGLRLIYYSQIVNDFQKGDIAEGYSVSREKKESFPLTVTSAQKNPTAFYLCASSIGRLTYNSPLHFGNGTRLTVT.

The chain recombines TRBV7-8 with TRBJ1-5; 9 bases fit TRBD1. Trimming cost V 4 bases and J 4 bases; bases outside gene matches: 5. CDR1 SGHVS and CDR2 FQNEAQ come from the germline V gene. The CDR3 loop spans 15 amino acids. The CDR3 DNA reads TGTGCCAGCAGCTCCGCCGGGACAGGGAATCAGCCCCAGCATTTT. It translates to CASSSAGTGNQPQHF. The complete variable domain, with remaining parts taken from reference TRBV7-8 and TRBJ1-5, reads GAGVSQSPRYKVAKRGQDVALRCDPISGHVSLFWYQQALGQGPEFLTYFQNEAQLDKSGLPSDRFFAERPEGSVSTLKIQRTQQEDSAVYLCASSSAGTGNQPQHFGDGTRLSIL.

Of note for this clone: This CDR3 is also generated by other DNA sequences in the sample. This rearrangement joins TRBV7-9 to TRBJ1-2; TRBD1 agrees at 9 bases. Germline loops: CDR1 SEHNR, CDR2 FQNEAQ (reference sequence). J was trimmed by 5 bases and V by 4 bases; bases with no gene match: 8. The CDR3 extends over 15 amino acids. The CDR3 spells CASSSSGTGLYGYTF. CDR3 nucleotide sequence: TGTGCCAGCAGCTCTTCCGGGACAGGGCTATATGGCTACACCTTC.